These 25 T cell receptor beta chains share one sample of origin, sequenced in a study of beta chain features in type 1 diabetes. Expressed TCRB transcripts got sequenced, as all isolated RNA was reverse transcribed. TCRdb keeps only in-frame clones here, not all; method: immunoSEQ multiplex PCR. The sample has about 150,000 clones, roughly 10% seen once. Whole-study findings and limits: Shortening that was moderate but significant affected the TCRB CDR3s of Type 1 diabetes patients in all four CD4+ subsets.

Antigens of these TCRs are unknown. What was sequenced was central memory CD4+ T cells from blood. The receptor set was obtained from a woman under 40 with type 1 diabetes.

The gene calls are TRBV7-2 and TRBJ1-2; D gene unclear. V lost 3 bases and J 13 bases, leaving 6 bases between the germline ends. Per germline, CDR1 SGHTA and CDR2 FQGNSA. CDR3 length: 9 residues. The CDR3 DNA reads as TGTGCCAGCAGCTTTTATCTCACCTTC. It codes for CASSFYLTF. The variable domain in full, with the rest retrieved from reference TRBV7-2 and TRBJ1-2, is GAGVSQSPSNKVTEKGKDVELRCDPISGHTALYWYRQSLGQGLEFLIYFQGNSAPDKSGLPSDRFSAERTGGSVSTLTIQRTQQEDSAVYLCASSFYLTFGSGTRLTVV.

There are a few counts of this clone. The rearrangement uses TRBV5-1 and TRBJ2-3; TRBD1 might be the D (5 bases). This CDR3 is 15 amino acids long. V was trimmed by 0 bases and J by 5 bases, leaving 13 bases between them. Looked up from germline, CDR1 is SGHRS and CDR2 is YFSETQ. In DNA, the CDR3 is TGCGCCAGCAGCTTGGCCTTAGGGGTTCAAGATACGCAGTATTTT. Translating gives CASSLALGVQDTQYF.

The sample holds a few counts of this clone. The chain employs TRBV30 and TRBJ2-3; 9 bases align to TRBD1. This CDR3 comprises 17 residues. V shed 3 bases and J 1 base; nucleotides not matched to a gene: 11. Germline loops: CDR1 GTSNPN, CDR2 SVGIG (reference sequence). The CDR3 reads CAWRDRLYRGRTDTQYF. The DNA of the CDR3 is TGTGCCTGGAGAGATCGCCTTTACAGGGGGCGCACAGATACGCAGTATTTT.

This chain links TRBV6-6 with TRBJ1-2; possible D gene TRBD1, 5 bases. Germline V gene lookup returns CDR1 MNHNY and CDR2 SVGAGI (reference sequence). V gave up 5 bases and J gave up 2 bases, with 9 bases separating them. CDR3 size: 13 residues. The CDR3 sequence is CASSQTENYGYTF. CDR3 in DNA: TGTGCCAGCAGTCAGACAGAGAACTATGGCTACACCTTC.

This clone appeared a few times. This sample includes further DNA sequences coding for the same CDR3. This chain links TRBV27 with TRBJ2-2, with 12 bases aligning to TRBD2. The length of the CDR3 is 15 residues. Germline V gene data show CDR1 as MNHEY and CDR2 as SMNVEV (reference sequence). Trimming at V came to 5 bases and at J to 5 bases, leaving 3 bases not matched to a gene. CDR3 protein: CASSPGLAGTGELFF. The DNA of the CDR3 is TGTGCCAGCAGTCCCGGACTAGCGGGGACCGGGGAGCTGTTTTTT.

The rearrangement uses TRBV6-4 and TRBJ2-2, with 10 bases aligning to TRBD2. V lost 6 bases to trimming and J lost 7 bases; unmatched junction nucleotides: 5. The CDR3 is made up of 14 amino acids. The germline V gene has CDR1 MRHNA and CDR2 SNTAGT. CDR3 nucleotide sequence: TGTGCCAGCAGGCCCCTAGCGGGAGTCGGGGAGCTGTTTTTT. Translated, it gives CASRPLAGVGELFF.

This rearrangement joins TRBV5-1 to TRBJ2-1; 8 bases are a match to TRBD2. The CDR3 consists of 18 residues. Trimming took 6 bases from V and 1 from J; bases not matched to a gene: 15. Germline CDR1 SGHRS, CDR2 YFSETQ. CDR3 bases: TGCGCCAGCACCAAGGTATCATCCCCTAGCGGGTCCTACAATGAGCAGTTCTTC. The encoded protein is CASTKVSSPSGSYNEQFF.

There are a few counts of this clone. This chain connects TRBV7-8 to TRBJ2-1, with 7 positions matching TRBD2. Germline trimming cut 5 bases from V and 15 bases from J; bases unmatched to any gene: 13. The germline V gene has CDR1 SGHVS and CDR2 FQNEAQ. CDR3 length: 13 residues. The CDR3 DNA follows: TGTGCCAGCAGCGTCGGACTAGGGCGCGGCACGTTCTTC. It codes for CASSVGLGRGTFF.

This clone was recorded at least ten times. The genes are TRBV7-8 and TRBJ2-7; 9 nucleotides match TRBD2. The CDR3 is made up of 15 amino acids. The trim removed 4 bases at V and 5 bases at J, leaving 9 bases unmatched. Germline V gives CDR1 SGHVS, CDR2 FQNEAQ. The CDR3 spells CASSSLRREGNEQYF. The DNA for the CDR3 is TGTGCCAGCAGCTCCCTGCGGCGGGAGGGCAACGAGCAGTACTTC.

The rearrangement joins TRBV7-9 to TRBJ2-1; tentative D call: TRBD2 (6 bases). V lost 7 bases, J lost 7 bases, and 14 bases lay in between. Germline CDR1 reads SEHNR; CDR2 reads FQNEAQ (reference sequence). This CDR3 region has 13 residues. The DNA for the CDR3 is TGTGCCAGCATGGGAGTAGCGGTGAATGAGCAGTTCTTC. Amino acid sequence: CASMGVAVNEQFF. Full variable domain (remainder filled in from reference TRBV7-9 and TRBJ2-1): DTGVSQNPRHKITKRGQNVTFRCDPISEHNRLYWYRQTLGQGPEFLTYFQNEAQLEKSRLLSDRFSAERPKGSFSTLEIQRTEQGDSAMYLCASMGVAVNEQFFGPGTRLTVL.

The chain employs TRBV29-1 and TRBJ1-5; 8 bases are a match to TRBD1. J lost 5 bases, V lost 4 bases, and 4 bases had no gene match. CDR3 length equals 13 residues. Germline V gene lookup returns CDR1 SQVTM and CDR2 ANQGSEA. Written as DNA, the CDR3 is TGCAGCGTTGGGACAGGGCTTCATCAGCCCCAGCATTTT. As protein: CSVGTGLHQPQHF. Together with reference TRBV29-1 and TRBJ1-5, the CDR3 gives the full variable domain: SAVISQKPSRDICQRGTSLTIQCQVDSQVTMMFWYRQQPGQSLTLIATANQGSEATYESGFVIDKFPISRPNLTFSTLTVSNMSPEDSSIYLCSVGTGLHQPQHFGDGTRLSIL.

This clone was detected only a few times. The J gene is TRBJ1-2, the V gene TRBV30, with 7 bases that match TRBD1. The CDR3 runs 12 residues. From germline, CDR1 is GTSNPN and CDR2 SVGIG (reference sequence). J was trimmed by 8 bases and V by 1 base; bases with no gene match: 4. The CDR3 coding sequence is TGTGCCTGGAGTGGACAGGGCGTGGGCTACACCTTC. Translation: CAWSGQGVGYTF.

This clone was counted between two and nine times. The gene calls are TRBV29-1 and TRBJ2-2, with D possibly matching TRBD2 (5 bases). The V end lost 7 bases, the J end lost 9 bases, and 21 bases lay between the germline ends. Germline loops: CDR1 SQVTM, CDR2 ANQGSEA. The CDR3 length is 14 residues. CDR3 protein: CSAEGGQSYRELFF. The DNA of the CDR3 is TGCAGCGCCGAGGGTGGGCAGAGTTATCGGGAGCTGTTTTTT.

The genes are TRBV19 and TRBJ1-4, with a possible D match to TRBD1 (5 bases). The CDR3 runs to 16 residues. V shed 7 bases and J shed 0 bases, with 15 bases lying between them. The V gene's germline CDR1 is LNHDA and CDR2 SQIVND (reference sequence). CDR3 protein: CASTVRGTSTNEKLFF. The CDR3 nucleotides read TGTGCCAGTACTGTCCGGGGGACCTCAACTAATGAAAAACTGTTTTTT.

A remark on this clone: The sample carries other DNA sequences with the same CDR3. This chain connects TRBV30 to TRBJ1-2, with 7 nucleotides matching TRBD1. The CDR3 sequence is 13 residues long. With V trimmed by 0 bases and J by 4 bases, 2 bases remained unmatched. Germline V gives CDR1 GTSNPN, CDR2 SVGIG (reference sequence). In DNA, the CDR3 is TGTGCCTGGAGTGTAAAGGGGGCCTATGGCTACACCTTC. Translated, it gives CAWSVKGAYGYTF.

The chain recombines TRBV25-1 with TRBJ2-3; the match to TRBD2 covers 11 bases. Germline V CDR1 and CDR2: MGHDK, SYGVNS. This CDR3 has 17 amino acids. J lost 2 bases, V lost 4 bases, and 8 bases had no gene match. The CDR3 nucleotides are TGTGCCAGCAGTGGAATGTCTAGCGGGGGGCTCACAGATACGCAGTATTTT. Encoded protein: CASSGMSSGGLTDTQYF. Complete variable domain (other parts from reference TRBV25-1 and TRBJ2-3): EADIYQTPRYLVIGTGKKITLECSQTMGHDKMYWYQQDPGMELHLIHYSYGVNSTEKGDLSSESTVSRIRTEHFPLTLESARPSHTSQYLCASSGMSSGGLTDTQYFGPGTRLTVL.

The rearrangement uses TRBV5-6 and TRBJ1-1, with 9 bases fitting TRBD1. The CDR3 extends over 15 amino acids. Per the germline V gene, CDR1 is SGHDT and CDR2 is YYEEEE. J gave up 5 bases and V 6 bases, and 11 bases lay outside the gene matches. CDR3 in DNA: TGTGCCAGCACCTTATACGGTGGGACAGGGACTGAAGCTTTCTTT. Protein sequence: CASTLYGGTGTEAFF.

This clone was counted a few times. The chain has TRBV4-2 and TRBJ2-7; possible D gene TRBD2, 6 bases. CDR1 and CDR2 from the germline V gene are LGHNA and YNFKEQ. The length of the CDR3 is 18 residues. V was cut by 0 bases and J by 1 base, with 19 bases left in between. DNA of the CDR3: TGTGCCAGCAGCCAAGATCTGGCGCGGGGTTGGATTTCCTACGAGCAGTACTTC. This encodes CASSQDLARGWISYEQYF.

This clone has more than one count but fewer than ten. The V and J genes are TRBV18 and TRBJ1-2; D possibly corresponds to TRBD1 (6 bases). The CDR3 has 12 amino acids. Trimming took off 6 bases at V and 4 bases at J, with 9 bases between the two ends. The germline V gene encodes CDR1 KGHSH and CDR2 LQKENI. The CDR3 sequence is CASSKDSYGYTF. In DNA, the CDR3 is TGTGCCAGCTCTAAGGACAGCTATGGCTACACCTTC.

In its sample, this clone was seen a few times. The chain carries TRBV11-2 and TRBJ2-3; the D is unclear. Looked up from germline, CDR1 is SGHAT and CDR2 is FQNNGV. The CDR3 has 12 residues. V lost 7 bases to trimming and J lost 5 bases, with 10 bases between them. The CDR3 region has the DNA TGTGCCAGCACCCAAGTTAGAGATACGCAGTATTTT. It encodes CASTQVRDTQYF.

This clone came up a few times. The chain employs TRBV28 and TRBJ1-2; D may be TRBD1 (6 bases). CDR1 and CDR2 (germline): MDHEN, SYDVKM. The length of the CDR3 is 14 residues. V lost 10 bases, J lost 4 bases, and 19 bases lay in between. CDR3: CATQDRTVLYGYTF. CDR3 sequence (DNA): TGTGCCACCCAAGACAGGACGGTCCTCTATGGCTACACCTTC.

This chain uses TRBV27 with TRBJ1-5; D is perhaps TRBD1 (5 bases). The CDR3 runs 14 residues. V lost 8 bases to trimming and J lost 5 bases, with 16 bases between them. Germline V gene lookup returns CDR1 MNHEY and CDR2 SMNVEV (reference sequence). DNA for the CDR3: TGTGCCAGCGCTCCCTCGCGGGGCTATCAGCCCCAGCATTTT. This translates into CASAPSRGYQPQHF.

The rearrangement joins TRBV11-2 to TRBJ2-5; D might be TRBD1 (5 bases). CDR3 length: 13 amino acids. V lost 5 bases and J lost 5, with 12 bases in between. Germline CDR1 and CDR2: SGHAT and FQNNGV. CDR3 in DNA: TGTGCCAGCAGCCGATCCAGGGATGAGACCCAGTACTTC. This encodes CASSRSRDETQYF.

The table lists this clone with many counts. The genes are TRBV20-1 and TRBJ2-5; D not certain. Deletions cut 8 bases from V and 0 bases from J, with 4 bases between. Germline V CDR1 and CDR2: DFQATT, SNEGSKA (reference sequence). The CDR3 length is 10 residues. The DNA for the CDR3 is TGCAGTCCGTACCAAGAGACCCAGTACTTC. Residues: CSPYQETQYF.

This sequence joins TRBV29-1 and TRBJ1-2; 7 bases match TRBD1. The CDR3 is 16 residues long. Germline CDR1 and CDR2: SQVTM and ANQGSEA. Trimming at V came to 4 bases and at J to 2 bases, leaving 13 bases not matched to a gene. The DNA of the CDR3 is TGCAGCGTTGTGGCCTTAAGGGGGCGCGGCAACTATGGCTACACCTTC. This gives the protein CSVVALRGRGNYGYTF. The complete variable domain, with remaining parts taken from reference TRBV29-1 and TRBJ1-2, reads SAVISQKPSRDICQRGTSLTIQCQVDSQVTMMFWYRQQPGQSLTLIATANQGSEATYESGFVIDKFPISRPNLTFSTLTVSNMSPEDSSIYLCSVVALRGRGNYGYTFGSGTRLTVV.